One sample yielded the 26 T cell receptor beta chains listed below, sequenced in a study of cytotoxic CD8 clonotypes in ibrutinib-treated CLL. Profiled with immunoSEQ multiplex PCR; TCRdb holds only in-frame clones, not every one. The table shows roughly 38,000 clones, with roughly 45% occurring only once. Here the sequenced sample was PBMCs, taken before ibrutinib treatment. These receptors came from a human donor with chronic lymphocytic leukemia.

The rearrangement joins TRBV10-3 to TRBJ1-3; 9 bases match TRBD1. The junction had 14 bases not matched to a gene; V was cut back by 8 bases and J by 0 bases. The CDR3 consists of 18 residues. The germline V gene encodes CDR1 ENHRY and CDR2 SYGVKD. The CDR3 sequence is CAIRKTSGQGSSGNTIYF. The CDR3 nucleotides read TGTGCCATCCGTAAAACCTCGGGACAGGGATCCTCTGGAAACACCATATATTTT.

The chain uses TRBV5-1 and TRBJ2-5; 8 positions agree with TRBD1. This CDR3 is 16 amino acids long. Germline trimming cut 8 bases from V and 5 bases from J; bases unmatched to any gene: 17. The germline V gene has CDR1 SGHRS and CDR2 YFSETQ. Written as DNA, the CDR3 is TGCGCCAGTTCGAGAGGATCACAGGGGGTCCGGGAGACCCAGTACTTC. Translated: CASSRGSQGVRETQYF.

The V and J genes are TRBV25-1 and TRBJ2-7; either TRBD1 or TRBD2 may fit D (5 bases each). V was pared by 5 bases and J by 2 bases, with 13 bases between. Germline V gene data show CDR1 as MGHDK and CDR2 as SYGVNS. This CDR3 region has 14 residues. CDR3: CASSLRDGAYEQYF. DNA for the CDR3: TGTGCCAGCAGTCTCCGGGACGGAGCCTACGAGCAGTACTTC.

The table lists this clone with a few counts. The rearrangement links TRBV4-2 to TRBJ1-4; D is undetermined. The CDR3 has 14 amino acids. The germline V and J ends were trimmed by 0 bases and 5 bases, with 7 bases remaining between them. CDR1 is LGHNA and CDR2 is YNFKEQ in the germline V gene. The CDR3 loop reads CASSQDRRNEKLFF. CDR3 DNA sequence: TGTGCCAGCAGCCAAGATAGAAGGAATGAAAAACTGTTTTTT.

V and J are TRBV7-2 and TRBJ2-7; 8 bases align to TRBD2. Trimming cost V 7 bases and J 5 bases; bases outside gene matches: 13. The CDR3 covers 15 residues. Germline values: CDR1 SGHTA, CDR2 FQGNSA. This chain's CDR3 is CASTLDAGGLDEQYF. The CDR3 DNA sequence: TGTGCCAGCACCCTGGATGCGGGGGGCCTGGACGAGCAGTACTTC. Supplemented by reference TRBV7-2 and TRBJ2-7, the full variable domain reads GAGVSQSPSNKVTEKGKDVELRCDPISGHTALYWYRQSLGQGLEFLIYFQGNSAPDKSGLPSDRFSAERTGGSVSTLTIQRTQQEDSAVYLCASTLDAGGLDEQYFGPGTRLTVT.

CDR3 sequence reads: CASSLVGTGSIGTEAFF. The CDR3 DNA reads as TGTGCCAGCAGCTTAGTAGGGACAGGGAGTATTGGCACTGAAGCTTTCTTT. The V call is TRBV7-2, the J call TRBJ1-1; 9 nucleotides agree with TRBD1. Germline V gene lookup returns CDR1 SGHTA and CDR2 FQGNSA. V was pared by 1 base and J by 4 bases, with 10 bases of the junction left unmatched. This CDR3 is 17 amino acids long.

This clone was detected ten times or more. V gene TRBV5-4 combines with J gene TRBJ2-2; no firm D call. V was shortened by 4 bases and J by 6 bases, with 7 bases between the two germline ends. Germline V gene data show CDR1 as SGHNT and CDR2 as YYREEE (reference sequence). This CDR3 region has 12 residues. DNA for the CDR3: TGTGCCAGCAGCCCTCCGGCCGGGGAGCTGTTTTTT. As protein: CASSPPAGELFF.

The V gene is TRBV19, the J gene TRBJ1-2, with 9 bases fitting TRBD1. The length of the CDR3 is 14 residues. V dropped 6 bases and J dropped 2; count of bases not matched to a gene: 4. The germline gives CDR1 LNHDA, CDR2 SQIVND (reference sequence). The CDR3 nucleotides are TGTGCCAGTAGCGGCACAGGGGGCAACTATGGCTACACCTTC. It codes for CASSGTGGNYGYTF.

The chain has TRBV6-5 and TRBJ1-6; perhaps TRBD1 as D (6 bases). Trimming left V 6 bases short and J 10 bases short, with 13 bases between. The CDR3 has 13 residues. Germline V CDR1 and CDR2: MNHEY, SVGAGI. The CDR3 bases are TGTGCCAGCAGCCCCACCGGACAGTCACCCCTCCACTTT. Amino acid sequence: CASSPTGQSPLHF.

The chain links TRBV6-6 to TRBJ1-1, with D uncertain. The CDR3 sequence is 13 residues long. CDR1 and CDR2 from the germline V gene are MNHNY and SVGAGI (reference sequence). Trimming shortened V by 2 bases and J by 10 bases, and 14 bases separated the two germline ends. The CDR3 DNA reads as TGTGCCAGCAGTTACGCACCCCTAGTGGGAGCTTTCTTT. This codes for CASSYAPLVGAFF.

In DNA, the CDR3 is TGTGCCAGCAGACCAGACAGCGGGGTTTATAATTCACCCCTCCACTTT. Translating gives CASRPDSGVYNSPLHF. V and J are TRBV7-2 and TRBJ1-6; D is possibly TRBD1 (5 bases). The CDR3 contains 16 residues. The V end lost 6 bases, the J end lost 4 bases, and 16 bases lay between the germline ends. Per germline, CDR1 SGHTA and CDR2 FQGNSA.

The chain recombines TRBV18 with TRBJ1-4; maybe TRBD1 (5 bases). CDR1 and CDR2 (germline): KGHSH, LQKENI. V gave up 4 bases and J gave up 0 bases, with 24 bases separating them. CDR3 length: 20 amino acids. The CDR3 nucleotides read TGTGCCAGCTCACGAGATGGGACGTATCTAGGTATTGCAACTAATGAAAAACTGTTTTTT. This sequence encodes CASSRDGTYLGIATNEKLFF.

J is TRBJ2-5 and V is TRBV9, with D perhaps being TRBD1 or TRBD2 (6 bases each). The germline V gene has CDR1 SGDLS and CDR2 YYNGEE. This CDR3 region has 15 residues. Trimming cost V 6 bases and J 4 bases, with 19 bases left between them. This CDR3 reads CASTTGDIGTETQYF. Here the CDR3 DNA reads TGTGCCAGCACCACGGGGGACATTGGAACAGAGACCCAGTACTTC.

This chain uses TRBV18 with TRBJ2-2, with D possibly being TRBD2 (5 bases). V gave up 2 bases and J gave up 1 base, with 14 bases separating them. Germline-derived CDR1 and CDR2 are KGHSH and LQKENI. The CDR3 contains 17 residues. CDR3 protein: CASSPLVPSRNTGELFF. In DNA form, the CDR3 reads TGTGCCAGCTCACCATTGGTGCCTAGCAGGAACACCGGGGAGCTGTTTTTT.

This clone is medium-sized by share. The genes are TRBV2 and TRBJ2-7; 7 bases are a match to TRBD1. The CDR3 totals 12 residues. Germline V CDR1 and CDR2: SNHLY, FYNNEI. V lost 8 bases and J lost 2; bases outside the gene matches: 3. Written as DNA, the CDR3 is TGTGCCAGCTCACAGGGGACCTACGAGCAGTACTTC. Its translation is CASSQGTYEQYF.

This clone has just a few counts. The chain couples TRBV4-1 to TRBJ2-7; 9 bases line up with TRBD1. Germline CDR1 and CDR2: MGHRA and YSYEKL. V gave up 4 bases and J gave up 1 base; unmatched junction bases: 14. The CDR3 sequence is 18 residues long. In nucleotides, the CDR3 is TGCGCCAGCAGCCCCCCAGGAGCCGAGGGGACAGGGTCCTACGAGCAGTACTTC. Translating gives CASSPPGAEGTGSYEQYF.

The rearrangement uses TRBV28 and TRBJ1-1, with D hard to call. V was cut by 4 bases and J by 6 bases, with 18 bases left in between. There are 15 residues in the CDR3. Looked up from germline, CDR1 is MDHEN and CDR2 is SYDVKM. The CDR3 reads CASSSGEGHRAEAFF. CDR3 sequence (DNA): TGTGCCAGCAGTTCAGGTGAGGGTCATAGGGCTGAAGCTTTCTTT.

The chain joins TRBV25-1 to TRBJ2-2; 7 positions match TRBD1. Losses at the gene ends were 9 bases for V and 4 bases for J; bases not matched to a gene: 11. Germline assignment: CDR1 MGHDK and CDR2 SYGVNS. This CDR3 has 15 amino acids. CDR3 amino acids: CASSPTGSATGELFF. In nucleotides, the CDR3 is TGTGCCAGTTCACCGACAGGGTCCGCCACCGGGGAGCTGTTTTTT. Supplemented by reference TRBV25-1 and TRBJ2-2, the full variable domain reads EADIYQTPRYLVIGTGKKITLECSQTMGHDKMYWYQQDPGMELHLIHYSYGVNSTEKGDLSSESTVSRIRTEHFPLTLESARPSHTSQYLCASSPTGSATGELFFGEGSRLTVL.

V gene TRBV7-8 combines with J gene TRBJ2-7; maybe TRBD2 (5 bases). Germline V gene data show CDR1 as SGHVS and CDR2 as FQNEAQ. V was cut by 5 bases and J by 6 bases, with 17 bases left in between. The CDR3 contains 14 residues. CDR3 in DNA: TGTGCCAGCAGCCCAGAGGGCGTCGGTTCCGAGCAGTACTTC. It specifies CASSPEGVGSEQYF.

The V gene is TRBV4-1, the J gene TRBJ2-6, with D hard to call. The CDR3 is 15 residues long. Germline CDR1 reads MGHRA; CDR2 reads YSYEKL. The ends were cut back, 1 base at V and 1 base at J, with 5 bases in the middle. DNA for the CDR3: TGCGCCAGCAGCCAAGCTAGTTCTGGGGCCAACGTCCTGACTTTC. Its protein is CASSQASSGANVLTF.

This clone is deemed medium-sized. The chain uses TRBV5-1 and TRBJ2-7; no clear D gene. The CDR3 extends over 10 amino acids. Trimming took off 1 base at V and 6 bases at J, with 2 bases between the two ends. CDR1 is SGHRS and CDR2 is YFSETQ in the germline V gene. The CDR3 DNA sequence: TGCGCCAGCAGCTTGAGCGAGCAGTACTTC. Protein: CASSLSEQYF. The full variable domain, its missing parts supplied by reference TRBV5-1 and TRBJ2-7, is KAGVTQTPRYLIKTRGQQVTLSCSPISGHRSVSWYQQTPGQGLQFLFEYFSETQRNKGNFPGRFSGRQFSNSRSEMNVSTLELGDSALYLCASSLSEQYFGPGTRLTVT.

The chain employs TRBV7-3 and TRBJ2-3; the match to TRBD2 covers 10 bases. Germline loops: CDR1 SGHTA, CDR2 FQGTGA. CDR3 length: 15 residues. V gave up 4 bases and J gave up 4 bases; unmatched junction bases: 5. The CDR3 DNA follows: TGTGCCAGCAGCTCCAGCGGGGGGGCCGCAGATACGCAGTATTTT. Translation: CASSSSGGAADTQYF.

This clone was observed a few times. The J gene is TRBJ2-3, the V gene TRBV19; D is possibly TRBD1 (5 bases). Deletions cut 4 bases from V and 3 bases from J, with 8 bases between. This CDR3 is built from 13 residues. Germline CDR1 is LNHDA and CDR2 is SQIVND (reference sequence). In DNA, the CDR3 is TGTGCCAGTAGTACAGGGTTAACAGATACGCAGTATTTT. Protein product: CASSTGLTDTQYF.

A few counts support this clone. V is TRBV6-5 and J is TRBJ1-1; weak D call: TRBD1 (5 bases). Germline V CDR1 and CDR2: MNHEY, SVGAGI. The V gene lost 7 bases and the J gene lost 5 bases, with 17 bases spanning the gap. The CDR3 spans 14 residues. The CDR3 here is CASTLRQGRTEAFF. For the CDR3, the DNA is TGTGCCAGCACCCTCCGTCAGGGAAGGACTGAAGCTTTCTTT.

V is TRBV6-6 and J is TRBJ1-1; D remains unclear. Germline V gene data show CDR1 as MNHNY and CDR2 as SVGAGI (reference sequence). The CDR3 covers 14 residues. V was clipped by 2 bases and J by 3 bases, with 10 bases between them. Here the CDR3 DNA reads TGTGCCAGCAGTTACCCCTTGGGAGACACTGAAGCTTTCTTT. Encoded protein: CASSYPLGDTEAFF.

This rearrangement joins TRBV6-5 to TRBJ1-4; D unclear. V gave up 2 bases and J gave up 7 bases, with 8 bases separating them. Germline-derived CDR1 and CDR2 are MNHEY and SVGAGI. This CDR3 contains 13 residues. In nucleotides, the CDR3 is TGTGCCAGCAGTTACGACGGTGGTGAAAAACTGTTTTTT. Its protein product is CASSYDGGEKLFF.